This T cell receptor (beta chain) was recovered during a study of T-cell reconstitution after alpha-beta-depleted transplantation in children. Unique molecular identifiers were used in preparing the TCRbeta library. TCRdb ran MiXCR on the PCR reads and lists one entry per CDR3 protein. The sample includes 3,500 to 5,500 distinct CDR3 sequences, around 12% of them seen just once. There are many counts of this clonotype. The CDR3 is made up of 14 amino acids. Germline V gives CDR1 SGHTA, CDR2 FQGNSA. The V gene lost 6 bases and the J gene lost 5 bases, with 16 bases spanning the gap. This material consisted of PBMCs, mostly from graft donor cells, taken 60 days after TCRalphabeta/CD19-depleted stem cell transplant. The chain couples TRBV7-2 to TRBJ1-1, with D possibly being TRBD1 (5 bases). The source of this sequence is a male patient between 2 and 15 years old who had a stem cell transplant for acute lymphoblastic leukemia, so the T cells may come from the graft donor. The chain's CDR3 is CASRLMRGGTEAFF. CDR3 DNA: TGTGCCAGCAGATTGATGCGGGGGGGAACTGAAGCTTTCTTT.